The 5 T cell receptor beta chains below come from one sample, sequenced in a study of metastatic and nonmetastatic thyroid tumors. TCRdb reanalyzed the PCR reads via MiXCR. The repertoire holds roughly 16,000 clones, 15% to 18% seen once, with around 15% in the top ten. Not a single patient had been given any form of treatment at any point before undergoing thyroid surgery. Sequenced input: blood. The receptors were sampled from a female donor with papillary thyroid cancer or a benign thyroid nodule (not recorded which). Some clones in this sample may be carry-over from other donors' samples.

This clone was counted many times. This may be a read error: a much more frequent sequence differs by one nucleotide. Other nucleotide sequences in the sample specify the same CDR3. The genes are TRBV12-3 or TRBV12-4 and TRBJ1-2; TRBD1 is a possible D gene (5 bases). The CDR3 has 14 amino acids. CDR3 sequence: CASSLVQARGGYTF. The CDR3 nucleotides are TGCGCCAGCAGTTTAGTACAGGCCCGCGGTGGCTACACCTTC.

On this clone: The junction does not match germline at one end; this may be a read error. The chain has TRBV10-3 and TRBJ2-2; a weak D match, TRBD2 (6 bases). Germline CDR1 reads ENHRY; CDR2 reads SYGVKD. CDR3 size: 16 residues. CDR3 in amino acids: CAVFSRTPGSGGEPFF. The CDR3 DNA reads as TGTGCCGTATTCTCGAGAACCCCGGGGAGCGGCGGGGAGCCGTTTTTT.

Note on this clone: The missing conserved phenylalanine or tryptophan at the end of this CDR3 makes a read error likely. Because the CDR3's place on the DNA is in doubt, the DNA is left out and the CDR3 is given as listed by TCRdb. The chain recombines TRBV6-1 with TRBJ2-2. Termini included, the CDR3 measures 13 amino acids. Germline V CDR1 and CDR2: MNHNS, SASEGT. This chain's CDR3 is CACRNPNTGELYI.

This clone was counted only a few times. Just one base apart from a much larger clone, this may be a read error. This chain links TRBV27 with TRBJ1-2; D is undetermined. Germline CDR1 MNHEY, CDR2 SMNVEV (reference sequence). This CDR3 spans 13 amino acids. DNA for the CDR3: TGCGCCAGCAGTTTATGGCCGACCGGTGTCTACACCTTC. Its protein product is CASSLWPTGVYTF.

For this clone: This may be a read error: a much more frequent sequence differs by one nucleotide. V gene TRBV30 combines with J gene TRBJ1-4, with 8 bases lining up with TRBD1. This CDR3 comprises 16 residues. The junction had 9 bases not matched to a gene; V was cut back by 0 bases and J by 6 bases. Germline V lookup: CDR1 GTSNPN, CDR2 SVGIG (reference sequence). CDR3: CAWSVTIGQGDEKLFF. The CDR3 DNA is TGTGCCTGGAGTGTAACCATCGGACAGGGTGATGAAAAACTGTTTTTT.